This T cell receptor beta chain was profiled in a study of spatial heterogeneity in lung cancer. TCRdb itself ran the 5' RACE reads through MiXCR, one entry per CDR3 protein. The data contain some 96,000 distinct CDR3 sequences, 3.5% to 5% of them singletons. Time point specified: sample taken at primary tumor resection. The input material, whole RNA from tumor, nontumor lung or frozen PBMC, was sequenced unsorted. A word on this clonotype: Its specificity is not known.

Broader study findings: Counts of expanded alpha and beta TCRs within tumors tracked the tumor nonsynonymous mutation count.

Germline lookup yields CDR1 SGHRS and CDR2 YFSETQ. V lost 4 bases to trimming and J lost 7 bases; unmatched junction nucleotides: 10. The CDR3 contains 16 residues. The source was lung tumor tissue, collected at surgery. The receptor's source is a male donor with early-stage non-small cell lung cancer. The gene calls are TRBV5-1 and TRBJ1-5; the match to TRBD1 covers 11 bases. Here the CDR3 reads CASSPSPGTGGQPQHF. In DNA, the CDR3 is TGCGCCAGCAGCCCAAGCCCCGGGACAGGGGGACAGCCCCAGCATTTT.